This T cell receptor (beta chain) is drawn from a study of T cells in Graves' hyperthyroidism and ophthalmopathy. Trimming left V 5 bases short and J 7 bases short, with 21 bases between. CDR3 size: 15 residues. Germline CDR1 and CDR2: SEHNR and FQNEAQ (reference sequence). RNA transcripts served as the template for amplifying TCR beta CDR3 regions. The TCR CDR3 first-round RT-PCR relied on the HTBI primer set. MiXCR, run by TCRdb on the multiplex PCR reads, gives a single entry per CDR3 protein. Here the sample spans fewer than 650,000 distinct CDR3 sequences, 14% to 15% being singletons. Each person with ophthalmopathy scored at least 3 on the Clinical Activity Score, reached NOSPECS grade 4 or higher, and had been ill under 3 months. Clinicians diagnosed patients from clinical symptoms, serum thyroxine and TRAb, thyroid ultrasound and orbital computed tomography.

This chain connects TRBV7-9 to TRBJ2-7; D possibly matches TRBD1 or TRBD2 (5 bases each). This clonotype was obtained from a woman in her 40s with Graves' ophthalmopathy. The specimen was blood. The CDR3: CASSHRRGTVGEQYF. CDR3 sequence (DNA): TGTGCCAGCAGCCACAGAAGAGGGACCGTCGGGGAGCAGTACTTC.